The 32 T cell receptor beta chains below come from one sample, sequenced in a study of blood T cell repertoires in COVID-19. Clones were sequenced by immunoSEQ multiplex PCR, and TCRdb holds only the in-frame ones, with some missing. Among under 200,000 clones listed, roughly four fifths were seen once. Sample: peripheral blood. These receptors came from a human donor with acute or convalescent COVID-19. The donor label of this sample is uncertain.

This chain uses TRBV7-9 with TRBJ2-3; 9 nucleotides align to TRBD1. The CDR3 extends over 16 amino acids. V was pared by 0 bases and J by 1 base, with 2 bases of the junction left unmatched. Per the germline V gene, CDR1 is SEHNR and CDR2 is FQNEAQ (reference sequence). As DNA, the CDR3 is TGTGCCAGCAGCTTAGCTTGGGACAGGGGCACAGATACGCAGTATTTT. Amino acid sequence: CASSLAWDRGTDTQYF.

This clone has only a few counts. Mismatch with germline at one junction end may stem from a read error. This rearrangement joins TRBV6-5 to TRBJ2-7, with 7 bases that match TRBD1. Germline CDR1 MNHEY, CDR2 SVGAGI. The CDR3 spans 11 residues. The CDR3 DNA sequence: TGCGGGACAGAACACAACTACGAGCAGTACTTC. Its translation is CGTEHNYEQYF.

The chain couples TRBV6-5 to TRBJ1-2; TRBD1 aligns across 9 bases. This CDR3 comprises 15 residues. With V trimmed by 5 bases and J by 4 bases, 8 bases remained unmatched. Germline V gene data show CDR1 as MNHEY and CDR2 as SVGAGI. The CDR3 DNA sequence: TGTGCCAGCAGTAAAAACAGGGGGCAGGGCTATGGCTACACCTTC. Its protein is CASSKNRGQGYGYTF.

The rearrangement uses TRBV7-8 and TRBJ1-1; no firm D call. CDR1 and CDR2 from the germline V gene are SGHVS and FQNEAQ. Trimming took 0 bases from V and 4 from J, leaving 12 bases between them. The CDR3 spans 15 residues. The CDR3 DNA sequence: TGTGCCAGCAGCTTAGCCCCGAGTCTCGGCACTGAAGCTTTCTTT. Protein sequence: CASSLAPSLGTEAFF. Looking up the rest from reference TRBV7-8 and TRBJ1-1 gives the full variable domain: GAGVSQSPRYKVAKRGQDVALRCDPISGHVSLFWYQQALGQGPEFLTYFQNEAQLDKSGLPSDRFFAERPEGSVSTLKIQRTQQEDSAVYLCASSLAPSLGTEAFFGQGTRLTVV.

V usage is TRBV7-2 and J usage is TRBJ2-2, with 9 bases aligning to TRBD2. CDR1 and CDR2 from the germline V gene are SGHTA and FQGNSA. Trimming cost V 5 bases and J 6 bases; bases outside gene matches: 4. This CDR3 spans 14 amino acids. CDR3 sequence: CASSATSGAGELFF. CDR3 DNA: TGTGCCAGCAGCGCGACTAGCGGAGCCGGGGAGCTGTTTTTT. The complete variable domain, with remaining parts taken from reference TRBV7-2 and TRBJ2-2, reads GAGVSQSPSNKVTEKGKDVELRCDPISGHTALYWYRQSLGQGLEFLIYFQGNSAPDKSGLPSDRFSAERTGGSVSTLTIQRTQQEDSAVYLCASSATSGAGELFFGEGSRLTVL.

The CDR3 is CATSRVGYSGGLDTQYF. Here the CDR3 DNA reads TGTGCCACCAGCAGAGTGGGCTATAGCGGGGGATTGGATACGCAGTATTTT. The V gene is TRBV15, the J gene TRBJ2-3; 9 bases agree with TRBD2. The CDR3 is made up of 17 amino acids. Germline V lookup: CDR1 LNHNV, CDR2 YYDKDF (reference sequence). The ends lost 1 base at V and 6 bases at J; junction bases unmatched: 11.

The chain employs TRBV6-5 and TRBJ2-1; TRBD1 agrees at 8 bases. Unmatched junction bases numbered 13, after V lost 11 bases and J lost 7 bases. The CDR3 has 14 residues. Germline CDR1 reads MNHEY; CDR2 reads SVGAGI. The DNA for the CDR3 is TGTGCCGTGGTCCGGGACAGGTCCCGTAATGAGCAGTTCTTC. It encodes CAVVRDRSRNEQFF.

V is TRBV10-3 and J is TRBJ1-3, with D perhaps TRBD1 (6 bases). CDR3 length: 12 residues. Germline V gives CDR1 ENHRY, CDR2 SYGVKD. Trimming stripped 11 bases from V and 1 base from J, with 9 bases between. CDR3 nucleotide sequence: TGTGCCGTACAGGGTTCTGGAAACACCATATATTTT. It translates to CAVQGSGNTIYF.

This rearrangement joins TRBV28 to TRBJ1-2; 7 bases match TRBD1. CDR1 is MDHEN and CDR2 is SYDVKM in the germline V gene. The CDR3 is made up of 11 amino acids. CDR3 sequence: CGTGANYGYTF. DNA of the CDR3: TGTGGTACAGGGGCCAACTATGGCTACACCTTC.

The V and J genes are TRBV6-1 and TRBJ2-7; TRBD2 agrees at 9 bases. This CDR3 comprises 13 residues. V shed 5 bases, J shed 7 bases, and the junction held 6 bases outside the gene matches. The germline V gene has CDR1 MNHNS and CDR2 SASEGT. The CDR3 bases are TGTGCCAGCAGTACCAGCGGGGGGAAAGAGCAGTACTTC. Translating it yields CASSTSGGKEQYF.

The J gene is TRBJ1-2, the V gene TRBV5-8, with D maybe TRBD1 (6 bases). V lost 3 bases, J lost 4 bases, and 13 bases lay in between. CDR3 length: 14 amino acids. CDR1 and CDR2 (germline): SGHTS, YDEGEE. In nucleotides, the CDR3 is TGTGCCAGCAGCTCGCAGACAGGTCTCTATGGCTACACCTTC. The encoded protein is CASSSQTGLYGYTF.

This rearrangement joins TRBV6-6 to TRBJ1-6, with a weak D call TRBD1 (5 bases). Trimming shortened V by 2 bases and J by 6 bases, and 8 bases separated the two germline ends. The CDR3 runs to 14 residues. Germline assignment: CDR1 MNHNY and CDR2 SVGAGI (reference sequence). CDR3 in amino acids: CASSYGQGNSPLHF. As DNA, the CDR3 is TGTGCCAGCAGTTACGGCCAGGGTAATTCACCCCTCCACTTT.

This clone has just a few counts. The chain employs TRBV4-1 and TRBJ2-5, with a weak D call TRBD2 (6 bases). The CDR3 runs to 15 residues. Germline CDR1 is MGHRA and CDR2 is YSYEKL. The V end lost 6 bases, the J end lost 1 base, and 15 bases lay between the germline ends. DNA of the CDR3: TGCGCCAGCAGTAGGATGGGAGGTACCCAAGAGACCCAGTACTTC. Its protein product is CASSRMGGTQETQYF.

The genes are TRBV6-5 and TRBJ1-3; maybe TRBD1 (5 bases). V was shortened by 9 bases and J by 0 bases, with 15 bases between the two germline ends. The CDR3 runs 15 residues. Germline lookup yields CDR1 MNHEY and CDR2 SVGAGI. CDR3 residues: CASVAQGHSGNTIYF. The CDR3 DNA follows: TGTGCCAGTGTAGCCCAGGGTCACTCTGGAAACACCATATATTTT.

The CDR3 spells CASSLVQGGNTIYF. The DNA for the CDR3 is TGTGCCAGCAGCTTAGTACAGGGGGGAAACACCATATATTTT. The chain recombines TRBV7-2 with TRBJ1-3; 7 positions match TRBD1. In germline, CDR1 is SGHTA, CDR2 FQGNSA. Trimming cost V 1 base and J 4 bases; bases outside gene matches: 1. The CDR3 extends over 14 amino acids.

The chain joins TRBV7-9 to TRBJ1-2, with 7 nucleotides matching TRBD1. From germline, CDR1 is SEHNR and CDR2 FQNEAQ (reference sequence). Germline trimming cut 3 bases from V and 6 bases from J; bases unmatched to any gene: 13. The CDR3 has 16 amino acids. The DNA for the CDR3 is TGTGCCAGCAGCTTGGGTACAGGGGAAATAAGAGATGGCTACACCTTC. It is translated as CASSLGTGEIRDGYTF.

The CDR3 sequence: CASSAGTGGAETQYF. CDR3 sequence (DNA): TGTGCCAGCAGTGCCGGGACAGGGGGCGCGGAGACCCAGTACTTC. This rearrangement joins TRBV6-2 or TRBV6-3 to TRBJ2-5; 12 bases line up with TRBD1. Trimming at V came to 5 bases and at J to 5 bases, leaving 6 bases not matched to a gene. Per the germline V gene, CDR1 is MNHEY and CDR2 is SVGEGT. The CDR3 sequence is 15 residues long.

This clone is a singleton in its sample. V is TRBV5-1 and J is TRBJ2-1; possibly TRBD2 for D (5 bases). Germline V gene data show CDR1 as SGHRS and CDR2 as YFSETQ. V lost 0 bases and J 2 bases, leaving 9 bases between the germline ends. The CDR3 runs 15 residues. As DNA, the CDR3 is TGCGCCAGCAGCTTGGGGACTGGGACCTACAATGAGCAGTTCTTC. Protein sequence: CASSLGTGTYNEQFF.

This clone has a handful of counts. The V call is TRBV5-1, the J call TRBJ1-4, with a tentative D call TRBD1 (6 bases). V was cut by 5 bases and J by 2 bases, with 13 bases left in between. The length of the CDR3 is 15 residues. Germline loops: CDR1 SGHRS, CDR2 YFSETQ. CDR3: CASSKDRSTNEKLFF. DNA of the CDR3: TGCGCCAGCAGTAAAGACAGGTCCACTAATGAAAAACTGTTTTTT.

This rearrangement joins TRBV9 to TRBJ2-1; 15 bases are a match to TRBD2. The CDR3 sequence is 16 residues long. Per germline, CDR1 SGDLS and CDR2 YYNGEE. J gave up 9 bases and V 2 bases, and 6 bases lay outside the gene matches. This CDR3 reads CASSVPPGLAGGEQFF. In DNA, the CDR3 is TGTGCCAGCAGCGTGCCCCCGGGACTAGCGGGGGGTGAGCAGTTCTTC.

Only a few counts were recorded for this clone. The CDR3 spells CASSEDLEIIYEQYF. CDR3 sequence (DNA): TGTGCCAGCAGTGAAGATCTGGAGATAATCTACGAGCAGTACTTC. The rearrangement links TRBV2 to TRBJ2-7; D remains unclear. The germline V and J ends were trimmed by 1 base and 3 bases, with 13 bases remaining between them. The CDR3 has 15 amino acids. Germline V gene lookup returns CDR1 SNHLY and CDR2 FYNNEI. The full variable domain, completed using reference TRBV2 and TRBJ2-7, is EPEVTQTPSHQVTQMGQEVILRCVPISNHLYFYWYRQILGQKVEFLVSFYNNEISEKSEIFDDQFSVERPDGSNFTLKIRSTKLEDSAMYFCASSEDLEIIYEQYFGPGTRLTVT.

This rearrangement joins TRBV5-1 to TRBJ2-3, with 12 nucleotides matching TRBD2. Germline loops: CDR1 SGHRS, CDR2 YFSETQ. The trim removed 0 bases at V and 2 bases at J, leaving 7 bases unmatched. This CDR3 is built from 18 residues. The CDR3 coding sequence is TGCGCCAGCAGCTTGGCGAGGACTAGCGGGGAGATCACAGATACGCAGTATTTT. It yields the protein CASSLARTSGEITDTQYF.

This clone was seen a handful of times. The gene calls are TRBV7-3 and TRBJ1-1; D call uncertain. The CDR3 runs to 15 residues. The V end was cut by 4 bases, the J end by 5 bases, with 17 bases between. The V gene's germline CDR1 is SGHTA and CDR2 FQGTGA. For the CDR3, the DNA is TGTGCCAGCAGCTCCCAAGGAGGGAAAAAGACTGAAGCTTTCTTT. Protein: CASSSQGGKKTEAFF.

The chain links TRBV9 to TRBJ2-1; perhaps TRBD1 as D (6 bases). CDR3 length: 15 amino acids. Germline-derived CDR1 and CDR2 are SGDLS and YYNGEE. Trimming took 0 bases from V and 3 from J, leaving 10 bases between them. CDR3 in amino acids: CASSVAGQNYNEQFF. CDR3 DNA: TGTGCCAGCAGCGTAGCTGGACAGAACTACAATGAGCAGTTCTTC.

The chain links TRBV4-1 to TRBJ2-1; 9 bases are a match to TRBD1. V lost 4 bases, J lost 9 bases, and 7 bases stayed unmatched. CDR3 length: 14 residues. Germline V gives CDR1 MGHRA, CDR2 YSYEKL. The CDR3 sequence is CASSRDRGNTEQFF. The CDR3 DNA sequence: TGCGCCAGCAGCCGCGACAGGGGGAACACTGAGCAGTTCTTC.

The genes are TRBV30 and TRBJ2-7; D call uncertain. The germline V gene has CDR1 GTSNPN and CDR2 SVGIG (reference sequence). The CDR3 spans 12 residues. Trimming took off 1 base at V and 2 bases at J, with 6 bases between the two ends. This CDR3 reads CAWSGLTYEQYF. The CDR3 bases are TGTGCCTGGAGTGGGCTGACCTACGAGCAGTACTTC.

The J gene is TRBJ1-2, the V gene TRBV20-1, with D perhaps matching TRBD1 (5 bases). The germline V and J ends were trimmed by 3 bases and 5 bases, with 13 bases remaining between them. The CDR3 consists of 13 residues. CDR1 and CDR2 from the germline V gene are DFQATT and SNEGSKA (reference sequence). The CDR3 DNA follows: TGCAGTGCTAGTTTGGGGCAGGCTTATGGCTACACCTTC. This codes for CSASLGQAYGYTF.

J is TRBJ1-1 and V is TRBV3-1 (or the pseudogene TRBV3-2); no clear D gene. The length of the CDR3 is 14 residues. Germline V CDR1 and CDR2: LGHDT, YNNKEL (reference sequence). Trimming shortened V by 0 bases and J by 4 bases, and 9 bases separated the two germline ends. CDR3 bases: TGTGCCAGCAGCCAAGAACGGAGTCTCACTGAAGCTTTCTTT. It yields the protein CASSQERSLTEAFF.

The CDR3 DNA reads as TGTGCCTGGAGTGGAGACACGAATTCACCCCTCCACTTT. This encodes CAWSGDTNSPLHF. This sequence joins TRBV30 and TRBJ1-6; no clear D gene. Germline CDR1 GTSNPN, CDR2 SVGIG (reference sequence). The CDR3 is made up of 13 amino acids. Trimming took off 1 base at V and 7 bases at J, with 8 bases between the two ends. The complete variable domain, with remaining parts taken from reference TRBV30 and TRBJ1-6, reads SQTIHQWPATLVQPVGSPLSLECTVEGTSNPNLYWYRQAAGRGLQLLFYSVGIGQISSEVPQNLSASRPQDRQFILSSKKLLLSDSGFYLCAWSGDTNSPLHFGNGTRLTVT.

V usage is TRBV28 and J usage is TRBJ1-1; D is possibly TRBD1 (5 bases). The CDR3 consists of 16 residues. The V gene's germline CDR1 is MDHEN and CDR2 SYDVKM. V lost 3 bases to trimming and J lost 5 bases, with 19 bases between them. Written as DNA, the CDR3 is TGTGCCAGCAGTTTGAAGCAGGGTATTATAGGGACTGAAGCTTTCTTT. Protein: CASSLKQGIIGTEAFF. Variable domain in full (rest from reference TRBV28 and TRBJ1-1): DVKVTQSSRYLVKRTGEKVFLECVQDMDHENMFWYRQDPGLGLRLIYFSYDVKMKEKGDIPEGYSVSREKKERFSLILESASTNQTSMYLCASSLKQGIIGTEAFFGQGTRLTVV.

CDR3: CASSGTGRNQPQHF. DNA of the CDR3: TGTGCCAGCAGTGGTACAGGGCGCAATCAGCCCCAGCATTTT. J is TRBJ1-5 and V is TRBV2; D is perhaps TRBD1 (6 bases). This CDR3 spans 14 amino acids. The germline CDR1 and CDR2 sequences are SNHLY and FYNNEI. The germline V and J ends were trimmed by 4 bases and 2 bases, with 9 bases remaining between them.

About this clone itself: This CDR3 is also generated by other DNA sequences in the sample. V and J are TRBV3-1 (or the pseudogene TRBV3-2) and TRBJ2-7; tentative D call: TRBD1 (5 bases). Looked up from germline, CDR1 is LGHDT and CDR2 is YNNKEL (reference sequence). The CDR3 has 14 amino acids. The V end was cut by 4 bases, the J end by 5 bases, with 15 bases between. This CDR3 reads CASSPRGQGDEQYF. The CDR3 bases are TGTGCCAGCAGCCCGAGAGGACAAGGGGACGAGCAGTACTTC.